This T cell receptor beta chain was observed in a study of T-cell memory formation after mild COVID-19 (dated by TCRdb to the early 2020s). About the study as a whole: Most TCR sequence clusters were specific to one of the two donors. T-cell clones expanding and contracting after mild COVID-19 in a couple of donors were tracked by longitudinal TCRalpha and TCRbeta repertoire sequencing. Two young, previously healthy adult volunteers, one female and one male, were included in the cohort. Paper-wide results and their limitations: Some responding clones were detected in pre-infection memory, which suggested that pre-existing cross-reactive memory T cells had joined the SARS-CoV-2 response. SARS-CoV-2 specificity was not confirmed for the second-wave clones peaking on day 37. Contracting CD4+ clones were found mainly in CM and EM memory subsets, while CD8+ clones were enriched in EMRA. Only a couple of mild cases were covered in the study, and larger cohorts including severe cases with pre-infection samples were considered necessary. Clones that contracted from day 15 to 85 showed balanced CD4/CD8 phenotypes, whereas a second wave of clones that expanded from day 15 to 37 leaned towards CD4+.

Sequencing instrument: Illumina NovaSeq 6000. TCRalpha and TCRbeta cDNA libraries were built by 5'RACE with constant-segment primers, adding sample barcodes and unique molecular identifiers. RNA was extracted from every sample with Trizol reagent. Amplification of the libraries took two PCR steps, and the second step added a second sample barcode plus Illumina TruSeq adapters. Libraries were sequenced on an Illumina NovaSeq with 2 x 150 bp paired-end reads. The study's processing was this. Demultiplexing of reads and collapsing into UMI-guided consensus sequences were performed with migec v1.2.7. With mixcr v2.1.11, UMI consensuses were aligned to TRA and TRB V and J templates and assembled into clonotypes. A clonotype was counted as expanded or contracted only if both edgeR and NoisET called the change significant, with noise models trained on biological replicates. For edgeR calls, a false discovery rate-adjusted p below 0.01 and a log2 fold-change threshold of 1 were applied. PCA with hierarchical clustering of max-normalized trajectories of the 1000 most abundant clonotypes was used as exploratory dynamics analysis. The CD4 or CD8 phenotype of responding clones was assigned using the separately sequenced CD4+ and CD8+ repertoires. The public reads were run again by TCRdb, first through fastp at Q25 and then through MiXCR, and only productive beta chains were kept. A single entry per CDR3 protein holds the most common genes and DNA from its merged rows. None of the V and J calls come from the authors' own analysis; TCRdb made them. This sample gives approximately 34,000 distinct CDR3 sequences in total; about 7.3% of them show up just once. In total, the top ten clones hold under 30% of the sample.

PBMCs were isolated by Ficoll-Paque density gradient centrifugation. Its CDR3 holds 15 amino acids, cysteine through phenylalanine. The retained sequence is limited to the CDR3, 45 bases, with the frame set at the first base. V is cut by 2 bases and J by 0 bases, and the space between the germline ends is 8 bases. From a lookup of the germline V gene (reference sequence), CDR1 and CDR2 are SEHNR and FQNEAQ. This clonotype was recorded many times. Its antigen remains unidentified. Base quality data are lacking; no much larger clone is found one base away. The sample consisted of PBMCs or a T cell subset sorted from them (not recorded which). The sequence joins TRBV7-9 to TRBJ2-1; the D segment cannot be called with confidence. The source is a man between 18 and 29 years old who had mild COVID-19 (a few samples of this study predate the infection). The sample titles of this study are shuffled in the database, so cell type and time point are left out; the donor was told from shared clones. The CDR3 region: CASSLMASSYNEQFF. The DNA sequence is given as TGTGCCAGCAGCTTAATGGCCAGCTCCTACAATGAGCAGTTCTTC.